This TCR beta chain was recorded in a study of post-analysis software for immune sequencing data. Findings of the study overall: Patients used about five TRBV segments, including TRBV5-6, TRBV5-1 and TRBV20-1, more often than controls.

Prepared libraries of TCR beta cDNA carried unique molecular identifiers. From the PCR reads, TCRdb called clonotypes with MiXCR, one entry per CDR3 protein. The data contain under 200,000 distinct CDR3 sequences, around 29% of them singletons. This clonotype came up many times. Its antigen remains unidentified. This CDR3 has 12 residues. Germline CDR1 is DFQATT and CDR2 is SNEGSKA (reference sequence). The V end was cut by 5 bases, the J end by 13 bases, with 18 bases between. The sample consisted of blood. The chain is built from TRBV20-1 and TRBJ2-1; TRBD1 or TRBD2 may be the D gene (6 bases each). This clonotype originated in a girl aged 2-17 years with multiple sclerosis. The CDR3 DNA follows: TGCAGTGCTTACCGAGGGGGGACCCATCAGTTCTTC. Protein sequence: CSAYRGGTHQFF.